Sequencing of this T cell receptor (beta chain) was carried out in a study of post-analysis software for immune sequencing data. Points from the study as a whole: Five or six TRBV segments, TRBV5-6, TRBV5-1 and TRBV20-1 among them, were found more frequent in patients than controls.

A word on this clonotype: What it binds is not known.

V was pared by 3 bases and J by 0 bases, with 10 bases between. From germline, CDR1 is DFQATT and CDR2 SNEGSKA (reference sequence). The CDR3 spans 14 residues. The TCR beta cDNA libraries carried unique molecular identifiers. TCRdb reanalysed the PCR reads using MiXCR and keeps one entry per CDR3 protein. The repertoire holds about 820,000 distinct CDR3 sequences, with around 50% as singletons. Sequenced input: blood. The chain links TRBV20-1 to TRBJ2-3, with D uncertain. This sequence was found in a girl between 5 and 17 years old with multiple sclerosis. The CDR3 sequence is CSASPHSSTDTQYF. In DNA, the CDR3 is TGCAGTGCTAGTCCTCACTCTAGCACAGATACGCAGTATTTT.